This T cell receptor beta chain was obtained from a study of neoadjuvant anti-PD-1 for oral cavity cancer. A remark on this clone: The antigen remains unidentified.

Findings of the study overall: With a few patients per group, TCR findings need larger cohorts.

Some clones are missing from TCRdb's copy, which holds only in-frame ones; the method was immunoSEQ multiplex PCR. This repertoire shows around 17,000 clones, roughly two thirds found once; its top ten account for roughly 3%. The CDR3 has 12 amino acids. Per germline, CDR1 SGHAT and CDR2 FQNNGV. The source was PBMCs, collected before nivolumab (anti-PD-1) treatment. The rearrangement uses TRBV11-2 and TRBJ1-1; D may be TRBD1 (6 bases). The TCR sequence derives from a person between 40 and 79 years old with oral cavity squamous cell carcinoma. As DNA, the CDR3 is TGTGCATCGGGACACCCGAACACTGAAGCTTTCTTT. It is translated as CASGHPNTEAFF.